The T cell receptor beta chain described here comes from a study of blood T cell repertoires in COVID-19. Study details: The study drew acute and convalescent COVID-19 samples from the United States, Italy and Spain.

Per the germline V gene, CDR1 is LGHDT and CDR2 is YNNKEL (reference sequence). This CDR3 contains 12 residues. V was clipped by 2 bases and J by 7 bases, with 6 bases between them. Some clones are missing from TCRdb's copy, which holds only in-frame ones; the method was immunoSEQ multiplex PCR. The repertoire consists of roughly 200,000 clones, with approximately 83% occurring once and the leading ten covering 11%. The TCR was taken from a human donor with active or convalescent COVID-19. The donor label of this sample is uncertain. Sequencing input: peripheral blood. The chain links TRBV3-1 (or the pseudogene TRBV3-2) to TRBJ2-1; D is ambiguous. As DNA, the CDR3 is TGTGCCAGCAGCCAAATCTTAAATGAGCAGTTCTTC. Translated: CASSQILNEQFF.